The 2 T cell receptor beta chains listed next were all sequenced from one sample in a study of T cells in Graves' hyperthyroidism and ophthalmopathy. Researchers amplified the TCR beta CDR3 regions from RNA transcripts. Initially, a first-round RT-PCR of the TCR CDR3 employed the HTBI primer set. TCRdb processed the multiplex PCR reads anew with MiXCR; each CDR3 protein has one entry. This sample has about 610,000 distinct CDR3 sequences, with about a sixth found just once. Sequenced input: blood. Source of these receptors: a woman in her 40s with Graves' ophthalmopathy.

Ten or more counts support this clonotype. The CDR3 region is CASQGVNTDTQYF. The CDR3 DNA sequence: TGTGCCAGCCAGGGGGTTAACACAGATACGCAGTATTTT. This sequence joins TRBV6-1 and TRBJ2-3, with TRBD1 matching over 7 bases. The CDR3 contains 13 residues. Trimming took 8 bases from V and 2 from J; bases not matched to a gene: 4. Germline V gives CDR1 MNHNS, CDR2 SASEGT.

This clonotype has ten or more counts. This chain connects TRBV4-1 to TRBJ2-1; D may be TRBD1 or TRBD2 (5 bases each). Germline CDR1 reads MGHRA; CDR2 reads YSYEKL. The CDR3 sequence is 13 residues long. The V end was cut by 3 bases, the J end by 10 bases, with 13 bases between. The DNA for the CDR3 is TGCGCCAGCAGCCACCCGAACCGGGACGAGCAGTTCTTC. Its protein is CASSHPNRDEQFF.